This T cell receptor (beta chain) was captured in a study of blood T cell repertoires in COVID-19. Study overall: Spain, Italy and the United States supplied samples that represented acute and convalescent COVID-19. Sample material is recorded as cDNA or gDNA derived from T cells, B-cell-depleted T cells, or PBMCs.

Germline loops: CDR1 MNHEY, CDR2 SVGAGI. This CDR3 has 14 residues. J was trimmed by 7 bases and V by 8 bases; bases with no gene match: 5. Original handling: Estimates of nucleated cell counts were drawn from the amplification of reference gene primers. Produced via immunoSEQ multiplex PCR; TCRdb's table is partial and in-frame only. Clone size and V and J calls were adopted from that table, with D and trimming inferred from the DNA. This sample has about 320,000 clones, with 70% to 90% found just once. The rearrangement joins TRBV6-5 to TRBJ1-4, with 12 bases identical to TRBD1. Material: peripheral blood. This clonotype originated in a human donor in a cohort sampled during active COVID-19. CDR3 protein: CASWDRGLSEKLFF. DNA of the CDR3: TGTGCCAGCTGGGACAGGGGGCTTAGTGAAAAACTGTTTTTT.